These 25 T cell receptor beta chains were sequenced from one sample in a study of monozygotic twins with inflammatory bowel disease. TCRdb re-called the 5' RACE reads and shows each CDR3 protein once, DNA omitted. Its listing shows 160,000 or so distinct CDR3 sequences. The material sequenced was blood. The receptors were sampled from a human donor with ulcerative colitis or Crohn's disease, or a healthy co-twin of an affected twin (not recorded which).

The gene calls are TRBV18 and TRBJ2-7; without DNA, the TCRdb call of TRBD1 cannot be checked. The CDR3 loop spans 14 amino acids. Germline lookup yields CDR1 KGHSH and CDR2 LQKENI. The CDR3 loop is CASSRDAGAYEQYF.

The V and J genes are TRBV5-1 and TRBJ2-3; TCRdb returns TRBD2, unconfirmable since there is no DNA. This CDR3 comprises 16 residues. CDR1 and CDR2 (germline): SGHRS, YFSETQ. This CDR3 is CASSAVVAGLTDTQYF.

The V and J genes are TRBV5-1 and TRBJ2-7; with no DNA, the TCRdb D assignment of TRBD1 cannot be verified. Germline CDR1 and CDR2: SGHRS and YFSETQ. This CDR3 has 14 residues. The chain's CDR3 is CASSLAGQSYEQYF.

The J gene is TRBJ1-6, the V gene TRBV11-3; TCRdb lists TRBD1, though no DNA is available to test this call. The CDR3 covers 13 residues. Germline V lookup: CDR1 SGHNT, CDR2 YENEEA. The CDR3 is CASSQGTGSPLHF. Variable domain in full (rest from reference TRBV11-3 and TRBJ1-6): EAGVVQSPRYKIIEKKQPVAFWCNPISGHNTLYWYLQNLGQGPELLIRYENEEAVDDSQLPKDRFSAERLKGVDSTLKIQPAELGDSAVYLCASSQGTGSPLHFGNGTRLTVT.

The chain is built from TRBV28 and TRBJ2-7; TCRdb gives TRBD2 as the D gene, but with no DNA this cannot be confirmed. This CDR3 spans 16 amino acids. CDR1 and CDR2 from the germline V gene are MDHEN and SYDVKM. This chain's CDR3 is CASSFPLAAGSYEQYF.

The chain combines TRBV20-1 with TRBJ2-7; TCRdb picks TRBD2, but there is no DNA to check that call. Germline-derived CDR1 and CDR2 are DFQATT and SNEGSKA (reference sequence). The CDR3 has 15 amino acids. CDR3 residues: CSARDPAGGDYEQYF.

CDR3 protein: CASSEDSTNTGELFF. The chain links TRBV9 to TRBJ2-2; TCRdb's assignment of TRBD1 cannot be checked, as there is no DNA. Germline-derived CDR1 and CDR2 are SGDLS and YYNGEE. There are 15 residues in the CDR3.

The CDR3: CASSDPGGSGELFF. The gene calls are TRBV28 and TRBJ2-2; TCRdb names TRBD1, which stays unverified in the absence of DNA. CDR1 is MDHEN and CDR2 is SYDVKM in the germline V gene. This CDR3 is built from 14 residues.

The V call is TRBV20-1, the J call TRBJ2-1; absent DNA, TCRdb's TRBD1 call cannot be checked. Germline V gene lookup returns CDR1 DFQATT and CDR2 SNEGSKA (reference sequence). The CDR3 extends over 14 amino acids. CDR3 protein: CSARQGGRYNEQFF.

The rearrangement links TRBV11-1 to TRBJ1-1; TCRdb indicates TRBD1, and absent DNA this call remains unverified. This CDR3 is 13 amino acids long. Germline V gene data show CDR1 as SGHAT and CDR2 as FQDESV (reference sequence). CDR3: CASSLRGGGEAFF. Supplemented by reference TRBV11-1 and TRBJ1-1, the full variable domain reads EAEVAQSPRYKITEKSQAVAFWCDPISGHATLYWYRQILGQGPELLVQFQDESVVDDSQLPKDRFSAERLKGVDSTLKIQPAELGDSAMYLCASSLRGGGEAFFGQGTRLTVV.

This clonotype is labeled medium-sized based on frequency. CDR3 region: CASSKGPNYEQYF. The rearrangement joins TRBV7-6 to TRBJ2-7; TCRdb's D call, TRBD1, is unchecked because there is no DNA. Germline CDR1 SGHVS, CDR2 FNYEAQ. The CDR3 contains 13 residues.

J is TRBJ2-1 and V is TRBV14; TCRdb picks TRBD2, but there is no DNA to check that call. Germline V gives CDR1 SGHDN, CDR2 FVKESK. The CDR3 spans 20 residues. CDR3 protein: CASSPIGLAGDASSYNEQFF.

The chain has TRBV7-9 and TRBJ1-4; TCRdb's D gene call, TRBD1, goes unchecked for lack of DNA. Per the germline V gene, CDR1 is SEHNR and CDR2 is FQNEAQ (reference sequence). The CDR3 has 16 amino acids. The CDR3 loop reads CASSPRGDQWEEKLFF.

The rearrangement joins TRBV9 to TRBJ2-7; with no DNA, the TCRdb D assignment of TRBD1 cannot be verified. This CDR3 region has 13 residues. Per the germline V gene, CDR1 is SGDLS and CDR2 is YYNGEE. CDR3 loop: CASSIMTEGEQYF.

The rearrangement uses TRBV3-1 and TRBJ2-2. This CDR3 region has 15 residues. Per germline, CDR1 LGHDT and CDR2 YNNKEL (reference sequence). CDR3 protein: CASSQDPEPTGELFF.

V usage is TRBV18 and J usage is TRBJ2-7; the TCRdb D gene call, TRBD1, has no DNA to confirm it. Germline V gives CDR1 KGHSH, CDR2 LQKENI. The CDR3 is 15 amino acids. CDR3: CASSPSGQTYYEQYF.

The CDR3 spells CASSRDREYNEQFF. The chain employs TRBV12-3 or TRBV12-4 and TRBJ2-1; TCRdb names TRBD1, which stays unverified in the absence of DNA. The length of the CDR3 is 14 residues.

J is TRBJ2-7 and V is TRBV13. Germline CDR1 reads PRHDT; CDR2 reads FYEKMQ (reference sequence). The CDR3 sequence is 15 residues long. The CDR3 is CASSLGQLGGYEQYF.

The chain couples TRBV6-1 to TRBJ2-5. Germline CDR1 MNHNS, CDR2 SASEGT. This CDR3 spans 15 amino acids. The CDR3: CASSAPTGYKETQYF.

This chain joins TRBV6-2 or TRBV6-3 and TRBJ2-7; TCRdb designates TRBD2, a call that cannot be tested without DNA. This CDR3 is built from 16 residues. Looked up from germline, CDR1 is MNHEY and CDR2 is SVGEGT. This chain's CDR3 is CASSYRGTSGYYEQYF.

The chain joins TRBV5-4 to TRBJ1-1. Germline loops: CDR1 SGHNT, CDR2 YYREEE (reference sequence). This CDR3 is built from 14 residues. The CDR3 sequence is CASRSSTSGTEAFF.

The chain joins TRBV12-3 or TRBV12-4 to TRBJ2-7; TCRdb's D gene call, TRBD2, goes unchecked for lack of DNA. The CDR3 runs 12 residues. CDR3 amino acids: CASSMGDYEQYF.

The V and J genes are TRBV4-3 and TRBJ2-2; the D call of TRBD2 rests on TCRdb alone, since no DNA is present to check it. The CDR3 has 18 amino acids. The germline V gene encodes CDR1 LGHNA and CDR2 YSLEER. The CDR3: CASSQDVTSGAYTGELFF.

The V and J genes are TRBV4-3 and TRBJ2-1; the D gene TCRdb calls, TRBD2, cannot be checked with no DNA. This CDR3 has 18 amino acids. Germline-derived CDR1 and CDR2 are LGHNA and YSLEER. Here the CDR3 reads CASSLGLAGEESYNEQFF.

The chain uses TRBV20-1 and TRBJ2-3; TCRdb designates TRBD2, a call that cannot be tested without DNA. Germline CDR1 and CDR2: DFQATT and SNEGSKA (reference sequence). The CDR3 is 14 residues long. CDR3 region: CSAVLAGGTDTQYF.